This TCR beta chain was obtained from a study of identical twins. TCRdb reprocessed the 5' RACE reads with MiXCR, giving one entry per CDR3 protein. The table has about 1.7 million distinct CDR3 sequences, around a third seen once. The CDR3 is 19 residues long. After removal of 0 bases from V and 0 bases from J, the junction contained 6 bases not matched to a gene. Germline V gene data show CDR1 as ENHRY and CDR2 as SYGVKD. The TCR comes from a newborn girl in good health. Sequencing used cord blood. This chain connects TRBV10-3 to TRBJ2-1, with 12 bases matching TRBD2. The DNA for the CDR3 is TGTGCCATCAGTGAGTCACGGTCTAGCGGGAGGGGCTCCTACAATGAGCAGTTCTTC. Translation gives CAISESRSSGRGSYNEQFF.